This TCR beta chain is drawn from a study of Ad26.COV2.S vaccination and SARS-CoV-2 variants. Per the germline V gene, CDR1 is SGDLS and CDR2 is YYNGEE. The V end lost 0 bases, the J end lost 10 bases, and 17 bases lay between the germline ends. The CDR3 is 16 residues long. The assay was immunoSEQ multiplex PCR, and TCRdb's table has in-frame clones only and misses some. The sample has hundreds of thousands of clones, around 86% seen once. Treatment of the sample: around 19 received Ad26.COV2.S at low or high dose, single or two shots; 5 received placebo; per-sample allocation not given. The study sampled participants on day 63 after the first vaccine or placebo injection. Boston hosted the donor, who was an adult aged 18-55 years.

The receptor comes from a person aged 18-60 years who received the Ad26.COV2.S COVID-19 vaccine or a placebo. The starting material was peripheral blood, obtained in a trial of Ad26.COV2.S vaccine versus placebo. The V gene is TRBV9, the J gene TRBJ1-6; D is uncertain. The CDR3 bases are TGTGCCAGCAGCGTAGCTTCCGGCACACCTGGATCACCCCTCCACTTT. This sequence encodes CASSVASGTPGSPLHF.